The 9 T cell receptor beta chains reported below all come from one sample, sequenced in a study of CD8+CD57+ T cells in acquired aplastic anemia. Profiles of TCR beta VDJ and CDR3 were generated from a genomic DNA template. MiXCR was run by TCRdb on the reads, yielding one entry per CDR3 protein. The sample has about 170,000 distinct CDR3 sequences, about 64% seen once. Sample: sorted CD4+, CD8+, or CD8+CD57+ T cells (not recorded which) from PBMCs. The receptor source for this set is a human donor in good health.

V is TRBV20-1 and J is TRBJ2-7; weak D call: TRBD2 (5 bases). The ends were cut back, 5 bases at V and 3 bases at J, with 20 bases in the middle. Germline CDR1 is DFQATT and CDR2 is SNEGSKA (reference sequence). The CDR3 sequence is 15 residues long. The CDR3 bases are TGCAGTGCTGTATCCGGAGGCAGCGGATACTACGAGCAGTACTTC. As protein: CSAVSGGSGYYEQYF.

A remark on this clonotype: With a much larger clone just one base away, this may be a read error. The CDR3 bases are TGTGCCAGCAGCCCATTCAACCTGAACACTGAAGCTTTCTTT. Translated: CASSPFNLNTEAFF. The chain combines TRBV6-5 with TRBJ1-1; no clear D gene. This CDR3 is built from 14 residues. Trimming shortened V by 6 bases and J by 0 bases, and 11 bases separated the two germline ends. CDR1 is MNHEY and CDR2 is SVGAGI in the germline V gene.

About this clonotype itself: At one of its ends the junction is not consistent with the germline gene, which may arise from a read error. The chain joins TRBV10-2 to TRBJ2-6; perhaps TRBD1 as D (5 bases). CDR3 length: 16 amino acids. Germline CDR1 WSHSY, CDR2 SAAADI. The CDR3 spells CASSENAGSGANVLTF. Written as DNA, the CDR3 is TGCGCCAGCAGTGAGAATGCAGGCTCTGGGGCCAACGTTCTGACTTTC.

This chain uses TRBV25-1 with TRBJ2-7; 7 bases are a match to TRBD1. After removal of 4 bases from V and 3 bases from J, the junction contained 9 bases not matched to a gene. This CDR3 is built from 15 residues. Germline CDR1 is MGHDK and CDR2 is SYGVNS. The CDR3 protein is CASSGLTGQGYEQYF. CDR3 sequence (DNA): TGTGCCAGCAGTGGTCTGACAGGGCAAGGCTACGAGCAGTACTTC.

This chain uses TRBV19 with TRBJ1-5; D might be TRBD1 (6 bases). This CDR3 has 12 amino acids. CDR1 is LNHDA, CDR2 SQIVND, per germline (reference sequence). Deletions cut 10 bases from V and 13 bases from J, with 20 bases between. CDR3 loop: CATGGPSYRQHF. The CDR3 DNA is TGTGCCACCGGGGGGCCGTCCTACCGGCAGCATTTT.

The V gene is TRBV27, the J gene TRBJ2-3, with D uncertain. The V and J ends lost 1 base and 4 bases respectively, with 9 bases between them. The germline V gene encodes CDR1 MNHEY and CDR2 SMNVEV (reference sequence). The CDR3 is 14 amino acids. The CDR3, as DNA: TGTGCCAGCAGTTTATTCCCTACAGCAGATACGCAGTATTTT. This sequence encodes CASSLFPTADTQYF.

The chain combines TRBV7-3 with TRBJ2-2, with D maybe TRBD2 (7 bases). CDR1 and CDR2 (germline): SGHTA, FQGTGA. Trimming took off 1 base at V and 0 bases at J, with 12 bases between the two ends. This CDR3 contains 17 residues. CDR3 residues: CASSLRGGAPNTGELFF. For the CDR3, the DNA is TGTGCCAGCAGCTTAAGGGGGGGGGCTCCGAACACCGGGGAGCTGTTTTTT.

The chain combines TRBV20-1 with TRBJ2-7; D is uncertain. In germline, CDR1 is DFQATT, CDR2 SNEGSKA (reference sequence). V lost 5 bases to trimming and J lost 3 bases, with 8 bases between them. The CDR3 is made up of 11 amino acids. In DNA, the CDR3 is TGCAGTGCTTCGCGGCTCTACGAGCAGTACTTC. This codes for CSASRLYEQYF.

This chain links TRBV24-1 with TRBJ1-1, with a possible D match to TRBD1 (5 bases). The germline V gene encodes CDR1 KGHDR and CDR2 SFDVKD. This CDR3 is 20 amino acids long. Trimming left V 1 base short and J 0 bases short, with 23 bases between. This CDR3 is CATSDFAGSGPPRVNTEAFF. The CDR3 nucleotides are TGTGCCACCAGTGATTTTGCGGGTTCGGGGCCCCCCCGGGTGAACACTGAAGCTTTCTTT.